These 8 T cell receptor beta chains were all obtained from the same sample, sequenced in a study of cytomegalovirus exposure and HLA in healthy donors. Vbeta (60) and Jbeta (13) primers were used in the PCR. Assay: immunoSEQ multiplex PCR; the TCRdb copy retains only in-frame clones and omits some. The table records roughly 130,000 clones, 88% of them present only once. Sequenced sample: PBMCs. The receptors here all came from a woman aged 35 to 49 in good health and CMV-seronegative.

This chain uses TRBV6-6 with TRBJ2-5, with TRBD1 identical over 7 bases. The germline V gene encodes CDR1 MNHNY and CDR2 SVGAGI (reference sequence). The junction had 6 bases not matched to a gene; V was cut back by 4 bases and J by 1 base. The CDR3 has 15 residues. The CDR3 nucleotides read TGTGCCAGCAGTTCCAAAGGACAGGTCCAAGAGACCCAGTACTTC. Encoded protein: CASSSKGQVQETQYF.

J is TRBJ2-7 and V is TRBV6-1, with unresolved D. CDR3 length: 15 residues. Per the germline V gene, CDR1 is MNHNS and CDR2 is SASEGT. V was pared by 1 base and J by 0 bases, with 10 bases between. The CDR3 reads CASSEGPSSSYEQYF. The CDR3 region has the DNA TGTGCCAGCAGTGAAGGCCCATCGAGCTCCTACGAGCAGTACTTC.

The chain combines TRBV6-1 with TRBJ1-4, with TRBD1 matching over 7 bases. The J segment lost 6 bases and the V segment lost 6 bases, leaving 7 bases of the junction unmatched. This CDR3 has 14 amino acids. Germline CDR1 MNHNS, CDR2 SASEGT. The CDR3 loop is CASSGGTADEKLFF. The CDR3 DNA reads as TGTGCCAGCAGCGGCGGGACAGCTGATGAAAAACTGTTTTTT.

A single count supports this clone. The chain is built from TRBV7-2 and TRBJ2-5; 9 bases agree with TRBD1. The J segment lost 1 base and the V segment lost 2 bases, leaving 5 bases of the junction unmatched. The germline CDR1 and CDR2 sequences are SGHTA and FQGNSA. The CDR3 sequence is 16 residues long. CDR3: CASSLRLTGGQETQYF. The CDR3 DNA is TGTGCCAGCAGCTTAAGGTTGACAGGGGGCCAAGAGACCCAGTACTTC.

The chain links TRBV2 to TRBJ2-7; D perhaps matches TRBD1 (5 bases). The CDR3 length is 12 residues. Germline values: CDR1 SNHLY, CDR2 FYNNEI. The V gene lost 3 bases and the J gene lost 3 bases, with 6 bases spanning the gap. The CDR3: CASSDRDYEQYF. In nucleotides, the CDR3 is TGTGCCAGCAGTGACAGGGACTACGAGCAGTACTTC.

J is TRBJ2-2 and V is TRBV5-6; D is possibly TRBD1 (5 bases). Germline CDR1 is SGHDT and CDR2 is YYEEEE. Between the trimmed V and J ends, which lost 3 bases and 0 bases, there was a span of 9 bases. CDR3 length: 15 residues. CDR3 sequence (DNA): TGTGCCAGCAGCTGGGGCCCGACGAACACCGGGGAGCTGTTTTTT. Translating gives CASSWGPTNTGELFF.

The chain links TRBV19 to TRBJ1-5; 9 positions match TRBD1. Germline assignment: CDR1 LNHDA and CDR2 SQIVND (reference sequence). The CDR3 is made up of 15 amino acids. With 6 bases clipped from V and 11 bases from J, the junction kept 14 bases outside the gene matches. The CDR3 region is CASSPGTGHNSAQHF. The CDR3 nucleotides are TGTGCCAGTAGCCCCGGGACAGGGCATAATTCAGCCCAGCATTTT.

The J gene is TRBJ2-1, the V gene TRBV5-1; 11 bases match TRBD2. The CDR3 runs to 16 residues. Germline V lookup: CDR1 SGHRS, CDR2 YFSETQ. J lost 5 bases, V lost 0 bases, and 4 bases had no gene match. CDR3 residues: CASSLGGTSGDNEQFF. CDR3 nucleotides: TGCGCCAGCAGCTTGGGGGGGACTAGCGGAGACAATGAGCAGTTCTTC. Based on the CDR3 plus reference TRBV5-1 and TRBJ2-1, the full variable domain is KAGVTQTPRYLIKTRGQQVTLSCSPISGHRSVSWYQQTPGQGLQFLFEYFSETQRNKGNFPGRFSGRQFSNSRSEMNVSTLELGDSALYLCASSLGGTSGDNEQFFGPGTRLTVL.